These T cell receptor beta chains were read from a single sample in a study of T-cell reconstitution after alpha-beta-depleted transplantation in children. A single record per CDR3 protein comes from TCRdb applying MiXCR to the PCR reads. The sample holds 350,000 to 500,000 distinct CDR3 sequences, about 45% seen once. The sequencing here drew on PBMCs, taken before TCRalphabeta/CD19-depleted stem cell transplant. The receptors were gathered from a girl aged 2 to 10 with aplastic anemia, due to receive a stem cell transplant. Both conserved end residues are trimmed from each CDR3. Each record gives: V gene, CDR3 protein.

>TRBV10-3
AISEVNGQGAQPQH
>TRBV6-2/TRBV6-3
ASSRDPFPGNEQF
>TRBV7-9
ASSLSERGTGELF
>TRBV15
ATSREHGTGRNTGELF
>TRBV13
ASSFGVAGGFGNEQF
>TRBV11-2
ASSFRQGPIHGYT
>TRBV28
ASSFMRMSVGTEAF
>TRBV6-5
ASSYSGRPNQPQH
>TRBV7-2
ASSTKTGGTEAF
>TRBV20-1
SVWGQTGYEQY
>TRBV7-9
ASSPRGGYEQY
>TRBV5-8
ASSLPSGQFYGYT
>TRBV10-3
AISPGTSGFNEQF
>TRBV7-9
ASSFPAEGETQY
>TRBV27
ASRPRAGGAETQY
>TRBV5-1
ASSLWDEGEQY
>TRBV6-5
ASSLRLRTEAF
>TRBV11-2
ASSLVLPGNIIQY
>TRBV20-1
SAGQGAGAYNEQF
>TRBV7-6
ASSPGPGSPLH
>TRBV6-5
ASSWATGALADTQY
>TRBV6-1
ASRPLGSGDSYEQF
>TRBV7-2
ASSLFGDNEQF
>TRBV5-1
ASSFSGGRTEAF
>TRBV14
ASSQARTSGRDTQY
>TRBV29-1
SVMRGSYNEQF
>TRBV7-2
ATHRGRRGYT
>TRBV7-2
ASSLVGRGSPLH
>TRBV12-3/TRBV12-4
ASKGAANNYGYT
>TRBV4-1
ASSLGQGATNEKLF
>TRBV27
ASSFRRNTEAF
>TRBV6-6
ASSYSDRLEAF
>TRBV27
ASSPLSVAGADEQF
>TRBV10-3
AVGLAGIKVYEQF
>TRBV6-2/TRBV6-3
ASSYAGEKEF
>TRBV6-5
ASSTNGGYT
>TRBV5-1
ASSLVGTGKGYT
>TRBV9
ASSVAERVRDRTDTQY
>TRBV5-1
ASSWAKPSNEQF
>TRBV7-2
ASSLARSGDTQY
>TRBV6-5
ASSYTRGGGTEAF
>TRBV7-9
ASSLRLRDTQY